This T cell receptor beta chain came from a study of immune heterogeneity within non-small cell lung tumors. Findings and limits, study-wide: Local T-cell repertoire clonality was correlated with local tumor mutational burden, and the correlation was positive. It was moderate in strength but statistically significant (R approximately 0.3).

Multiplex PCR relied on 32 V and 13 J primers to amplify TCR beta CDR3. Via MiXCR, TCRdb re-called the multiplex PCR reads, giving one row per CDR3 protein. Here the sample spans some 11,000 distinct CDR3 sequences, 25% to 35% being singletons. The germline V gene encodes CDR1 SNHLY and CDR2 FYNNEI. There are 13 residues in the CDR3. V lost 4 bases, J lost 3 bases, and 7 bases lay in between. Bulk tumor genomic DNA, around 600 ng per sample, was the template. Collection of several biopsies per primary tumor, spaced far apart, took place during surgery. Those enrolled were patients newly diagnosed with untreated non-small cell lung cancer and undergoing curative surgery. Worth noting for this clonotype: Antigen: not known.

This rearrangement joins TRBV2 to TRBJ1-5; D ambiguous. This receptor was identified in a woman aged 60-70 years with non-small cell lung cancer. Sequenced: lung tumor tissue. This CDR3 reads CASSGRANQPQHF. The CDR3 DNA sequence: TGTGCCAGCAGTGGACGGGCCAATCAGCCCCAGCATTTT. The full variable domain, with the rest looked up from reference TRBV2 and TRBJ1-5, is EPEVTQTPSHQVTQMGQEVILRCVPISNHLYFYWYRQILGQKVEFLVSFYNNEISEKSEIFDDQFSVERPDGSNFTLKIRSTKLEDSAMYFCASSGRANQPQHFGDGTRLSIL.